This record concerns one T cell receptor (beta chain) sequence. This clone's antigen is unknown. No much larger clone is present one base from it, and per-base qualities are unavailable. A FACSAria II was used to sort memory CD4+ T cells, defined as single viable CD3+CD4+CD8-CD45RO+ cells. CMV serostatus was determined with a Roche Elecsys assay detecting serum IgG against CMV pp150, pp28, p38 and p52. Following thawing, total CD4+ T cells were enriched through positive selection using CD4 magnetic microbeads. The samples came from a different study that was designed specifically to examine the CD4+ T cell memory repertoire. Following standard operating procedures, peripheral blood mononuclear cells were isolated and cryopreserved, while serum was kept at -80 degrees C. CD3-PerCP (BW264/56), CD4-APC (RPA-T4), CD45RO-PE (UCHT1) and CD8-Pacific Orange (3B5) antibodies were used for staining, and non-viable cells were excluded with Sytox blue.

Genomic DNA was extracted from sorted cells with the Quick-DNA Microprep Kit. TCRbeta DNA was amplified with the immunoSEQ hsTCRbeta kit following the manufacturer's protocol. An Illumina MiSeq instrument was used to sequence the TCRbeta libraries. From the authors' description of their analysis: After out-of-frame sequences were removed, 2.4 million or so distinct TCRbeta sequences remained, averaging around 67,000 per individual. Each individual was scored by the count of around 160 previously reported CMV-associated TCRbeta sequences and the total productive distinct TCRbeta count. A beta-binomial model was reimplemented in Python, and scikit-learn random forests with default parameters were trained on data from the US cohort. Classifier performance on the Belgian cohort was summarized as median AUC with percentile confidence intervals calculated over 10,000 bootstrap iterations. The table comes from immuneACCESS by way of TCRdb, which keeps in-frame sequences with V and J called. Part of the clones is missing from these tables; in studies checked, under half for an unresolved V gene and the rest for unknown reasons. V and J calls and clone size are those listed in that table; D and trimming were worked out from the DNA. This sample holds about 45,000 clones; around 80% were observed only once. The top ten clones comprise 0.94% of the sample.

These data come from a study of memory CD4+ T cells and cytomegalovirus serostatus (dated by TCRdb to between 2019 and 2020). Study-wide context: The cohort included approximately 35 healthy adults from Belgium, of whom 9 were CMV seropositive and 24 were CMV seronegative. The study sequenced CD4+ memory TCRbeta repertoires of a Belgian cohort with known cytomegalovirus serostatus to replicate a published TCR-based CMV serostatus classifier. The full study reports these points: For predicting CMV serostatus, the median bootstrapped AUC was about 0.95 using the original framework and about 0.9 using a US-trained random forest. Results were interpreted as suggesting that the CMV-associated TCR signature is largely present in the CD4+ memory repertoire. On the Belgian cohort, the classifier built on the original framework reached a median bootstrapped AUC of about 0.95, with a 95% CI of 0.76-1.00. Only CD4+CD45RO+ memory cells were sequenced, unlike the original study, which covered naive and memory CD4+ and CD8+ populations. Of under 200 previously reported CMV-associated TCRbeta sequences, over 65 appeared in the CD4+ memory repertoires, each in one to five individuals.

CDR1 and CDR2 were assigned from the germline V gene as SGHRS and YFSETQ. Compared with germline, V lacks 0 bases and J lacks 5 bases; bases without a gene match: 12. Counted from cysteine to phenylalanine, this CDR3 has 17 amino acids. Only CDR3 DNA is held: 51 bases, read in frame from base 1. This chain joins TRBV5-1 to TRBJ1-1, and 8 junctional nucleotides match TRBD1. Material for sequencing was memory CD4+ T cells from blood. This sequence originates from an adult in good health and CMV-seronegative. The CDR3 reads as follows: CASSLGPLARGRTEAFF. The DNA is TGCGCCAGCAGCTTGGGGCCGTTGGCCAGGGGGCGGACTGAAGCTTTCTTT.